This TCR beta chain was identified in a study of OX40 agonist ivuxolimab in advanced cancers. Blood got drawn at baseline, again on cycle 4 day 1, and then on cycle 7 day 1. The method was immunoSEQ multiplex PCR; TCRdb's version includes in-frame clones alone and lacks a portion of them. The data show roughly 57,000 clones, 75% to 85% seen once. The germline CDR1 and CDR2 sequences are SGDLS and YYNGEE. The CDR3 consists of 14 residues. J was trimmed by 4 bases and V by 4 bases; bases with no gene match: 7. The sample in question was CD4+ or CD8+ T cells sorted from blood, obtained in a trial of the OX40 agonist ivuxolimab. The sequence was obtained from an adult with an advanced solid tumor such as melanoma, head and neck, liver or kidney cancer. The J gene is TRBJ2-5, the V gene TRBV9; 7 nucleotides match TRBD1. CDR3 region: CASSLTGVGETQYF. The DNA of the CDR3 is TGTGCCAGCAGCCTCACAGGGGTTGGAGAGACCCAGTACTTC.